Below, 6 T cell receptor beta chains from the same sample are listed, as sequenced in a study of shared T cell receptors in the human thymus. Profiled with immunoSEQ multiplex PCR; TCRdb holds only in-frame clones, not every one. This sample has 600,000 to 900,000 clones, with approximately 83% found just once. These data also formed part of another study, on human thymus T cells.

The sample comprised thymocytes. These TCRs come from a girl in the first two years of life with a congenital heart defect.

The genes are TRBV6-1 and TRBJ2-6, with D hard to call. This CDR3 is built from 13 residues. The germline gives CDR1 MNHNS, CDR2 SASEGT. Deletions cut 6 bases from V and 1 base from J, with 4 bases between. The CDR3 is CASRRSGANVLTF. For the CDR3, the DNA is TGTGCCAGCAGGCGTTCTGGGGCCAACGTCCTGACTTTC.

The chain couples TRBV28 to TRBJ1-1, with 9 bases matching TRBD1. CDR1 MDHEN and CDR2 SYDVKM come from the germline V gene. This CDR3 spans 17 amino acids. V was clipped by 5 bases and J by 0 bases; unmatched bases: 10. CDR3 nucleotide sequence: TGTGCCAGCAGTCCCCCGTCGGACAGGGGTTTGAACACTGAAGCTTTCTTT. It translates to CASSPPSDRGLNTEAFF.

The gene calls are TRBV2 and TRBJ1-1, with TRBD1 identical over 7 bases. Trimming cost V 9 bases and J 4 bases; bases outside gene matches: 14. In germline, CDR1 is SNHLY, CDR2 FYNNEI. The CDR3 extends over 15 amino acids. The CDR3 loop reads CARKKDRSPTTEAFF. The CDR3, as DNA: TGTGCCAGGAAGAAGGACAGGTCCCCCACCACTGAAGCTTTCTTT.

The chain couples TRBV18 to TRBJ2-2, with 7 bases fitting TRBD1. This CDR3 is built from 16 residues. V trimming: 2 bases; J trimming: 1 base; junction bases outside the gene matches: 4. Germline V lookup: CDR1 KGHSH, CDR2 LQKENI. The CDR3 reads CASSPDRARNTGELFF. The CDR3 DNA reads as TGTGCCAGCTCACCAGACAGGGCTCGGAACACCGGGGAGCTGTTTTTT.

The chain uses TRBV5-1 and TRBJ1-6; possible D gene TRBD1, 6 bases. Trimming stripped 3 bases from V and 10 bases from J, with 17 bases between. This CDR3 comprises 15 residues. Germline V gives CDR1 SGHRS, CDR2 YFSETQ. For the CDR3, the DNA is TGCGCCAGCAGCTCCTCGACAGGCTCGGGATCACCCCTCCACTTT. Translated: CASSSSTGSGSPLHF.

The V call is TRBV5-4, the J call TRBJ1-2; no clear D. In germline, CDR1 is SGHNT, CDR2 YYREEE (reference sequence). With 0 bases removed from V and 3 bases from J, the gap between germline ends came to 12 bases. CDR3 length: 15 amino acids. The CDR3 DNA follows: TGTGCCAGCAGCTTGGTATCTCCTACGGACTATGGCTACACCTTC. Residues: CASSLVSPTDYGYTF.